Below are 28 T cell receptor beta chains sequenced from a single sample in a study of T cell responses to AZD1222 COVID-19 vaccine. Only in-frame clones appear in the TCRdb table, and some are missing; sequencing was by immunoSEQ multiplex PCR. The sample lists 150,000 to 200,000 clones, around nine tenths occurring once. Source: peripheral blood, taken on day 0 of AZD1222 vaccination. These TCRs come from an adult in good health.

J is TRBJ1-2 and V is TRBV29-1; 10 bases map to TRBD1. V gave up 4 bases and J gave up 3 bases; unmatched junction bases: 5. The length of the CDR3 is 14 residues. The V gene's germline CDR1 is SQVTM and CDR2 ANQGSEA. The CDR3 DNA is TGCAGCGTTGCCGCGACAGGGGGCGACTATGGCTACACCTTC. Translated: CSVAATGGDYGYTF.

This clone was seen just once. This chain uses TRBV9 with TRBJ2-7, with 11 nucleotides matching TRBD2. This CDR3 contains 15 residues. The germline gives CDR1 SGDLS, CDR2 YYNGEE. The trim removed 3 bases at V and 5 bases at J, leaving 7 bases unmatched. The CDR3 bases are TGTGCCAGCAGCGCGATAGCGGGAGGGGGCAACGAGCAGTACTTC. Translating it yields CASSAIAGGGNEQYF.

The CDR3 here is CSASVLAYNEQFF. The DNA for the CDR3 is TGCAGTGCTAGTGTACTAGCCTACAATGAGCAGTTCTTC. The V gene is TRBV20-1, the J gene TRBJ2-1; the D gene is possibly TRBD2 (5 bases). The ends were cut back, 3 bases at V and 2 bases at J, with 8 bases in the middle. The germline gives CDR1 DFQATT, CDR2 SNEGSKA (reference sequence). This CDR3 comprises 13 residues.

The chain joins TRBV18 to TRBJ1-1; D is ambiguous. Per the germline V gene, CDR1 is KGHSH and CDR2 is LQKENI. V gave up 2 bases and J gave up 0 bases, with 13 bases separating them. The CDR3 consists of 16 residues. CDR3 nucleotide sequence: TGTGCCAGCTCACCAATCCAGGTGGCATTGAACACTGAAGCTTTCTTT. The encoded protein is CASSPIQVALNTEAFF. Filled out from reference TRBV18 and TRBJ1-1, the complete variable domain reads NAGVMQNPRHLVRRRGQEARLRCSPMKGHSHVYWYRQLPEEGLKFMVYLQKENIIDESGMPKERFSAEFPKEGPSILRIQQVVRGDSAAYFCASSPIQVALNTEAFFGQGTRLTVV.

This chain uses TRBV7-9 with TRBJ1-3; no definite D call. V lost 5 bases and J lost 1, with 18 bases in between. CDR1 is SEHNR, CDR2 FQNEAQ, per germline (reference sequence). The CDR3 contains 17 residues. The CDR3 is CASSAGREGVSGNTIYF. CDR3 DNA sequence: TGTGCCAGCAGCGCCGGACGGGAGGGAGTTTCTGGAAACACCATATATTTT.

This chain joins TRBV7-2 and TRBJ1-5; no clear D gene. Deletions cut 3 bases from V and 0 bases from J, with 6 bases between. Germline V lookup: CDR1 SGHTA, CDR2 FQGNSA. The CDR3 has 14 residues. The CDR3 region has the DNA TGTGCCAGCAGCTTGGCAGTTAGCAATCAGCCCCAGCATTTT. Protein: CASSLAVSNQPQHF.

CDR3: CASSIPRSSSGNTIYF. The DNA of the CDR3 is TGTGCCAGCAGCATACCTAGGTCCAGCTCTGGAAACACCATATATTTT. This sequence joins TRBV21-1 and TRBJ1-3. TRBV21-1 is flagged as a pseudogene. This CDR3 is 16 amino acids long.

The rearrangement links TRBV15 to TRBJ2-2, with D possibly being TRBD1 (6 bases). V lost 2 bases and J 0 bases, leaving 7 bases between the germline ends. This CDR3 is built from 15 residues. The germline V gene encodes CDR1 LNHNV and CDR2 YYDKDF (reference sequence). The CDR3 here is CATSRSGANTGELFF. CDR3 coding DNA: TGTGCCACCAGCAGATCAGGGGCGAACACCGGGGAGCTGTTTTTT.

V and J are TRBV6-2 or TRBV6-3 and TRBJ2-7; perhaps TRBD2 as D (6 bases). V was cut by 8 bases and J by 2 bases, with 19 bases left in between. Germline loops: CDR1 MNHEY, CDR2 SVGEGT. The CDR3 covers 15 residues. This CDR3 reads CASCSRGRSAYEQYF. The CDR3 DNA reads as TGTGCCAGCTGTTCGCGGGGACGGAGCGCCTACGAGCAGTACTTC.

The chain employs TRBV14 and TRBJ1-2, with TRBD1 matching 8 bases. CDR3 length: 14 residues. After removal of 3 bases from V and 4 bases from J, the junction contained 4 bases not matched to a gene. Germline CDR1 is SGHDN and CDR2 is FVKESK. The CDR3 loop is CASSQSGGGYGYTF. The CDR3 DNA reads TGTGCCAGCAGCCAGTCAGGGGGCGGCTATGGCTACACCTTC.

This chain connects TRBV19 to TRBJ2-6; tentative D call: TRBD2 (6 bases). The CDR3 length is 16 residues. The germline gives CDR1 LNHDA, CDR2 SQIVND (reference sequence). The V end was cut by 5 bases, the J end by 1 base, with 12 bases between. DNA for the CDR3: TGTGCCAGTAGTGGTCGCGGGGCTTCTGGGGCCAACGTCCTGACTTTC. Its protein product is CASSGRGASGANVLTF. Drawing the rest from reference TRBV19 and TRBJ2-6, the complete variable domain is DGGITQSPKYLFRKEGQNVTLSCEQNLNHDAMYWYRQDPGQGLRLIYYSQIVNDFQKGDIAEGYSVSREKKESFPLTVTSAQKNPTAFYLCASSGRGASGANVLTFGAGSRLTVL.

V gene TRBV6-5 combines with J gene TRBJ2-2, with D maybe TRBD1 (5 bases). The CDR3 length is 15 residues. The V gene lost 6 bases and the J gene lost 4 bases, with 15 bases spanning the gap. Germline lookup yields CDR1 MNHEY and CDR2 SVGAGI. DNA of the CDR3: TGTGCCAGCAGACCCGACAGTTGGGGCACCGGGGAGCTGTTTTTT. Its protein product is CASRPDSWGTGELFF.

J is TRBJ2-7 and V is TRBV11-2, with D unclear. Per the germline V gene, CDR1 is SGHAT and CDR2 is FQNNGV. The CDR3 extends over 15 amino acids. V was cut by 6 bases and J by 2 bases, with 17 bases left in between. This chain's CDR3 is CASRIDQVGTYEQYF. In DNA, the CDR3 is TGTGCCAGCAGGATCGACCAGGTCGGAACCTACGAGCAGTACTTC.

The J gene is TRBJ1-6, the V gene TRBV19; 7 bases line up with TRBD1. V lost 6 bases, J lost 8 bases, and 7 bases stayed unmatched. The CDR3 contains 14 residues. The germline V gene has CDR1 LNHDA and CDR2 SQIVND (reference sequence). The CDR3 sequence: CASSPGTAHSPLHF. In nucleotides, the CDR3 is TGTGCCAGTAGCCCCGGGACAGCTCATTCACCCCTCCACTTT. Full variable domain (remainder filled in from reference TRBV19 and TRBJ1-6): DGGITQSPKYLFRKEGQNVTLSCEQNLNHDAMYWYRQDPGQGLRLIYYSQIVNDFQKGDIAEGYSVSREKKESFPLTVTSAQKNPTAFYLCASSPGTAHSPLHFGNGTRLTVT.

The J gene is TRBJ2-4, the V gene TRBV19; the D call may be TRBD1 or TRBD2 (5 bases each). V was trimmed by 6 bases and J by 0 bases, leaving 15 bases between them. The CDR3 runs 16 residues. Germline CDR1 and CDR2: LNHDA and SQIVND (reference sequence). The CDR3 is CASSPVEGLAKNIQYF. In DNA form, the CDR3 reads TGTGCCAGTAGCCCAGTAGAGGGGTTAGCCAAAAACATTCAGTACTTC.

The sample holds one count of this clone. The chain links TRBV3-1 (or the pseudogene TRBV3-2) to TRBJ2-7; D uncertain. The CDR3 extends over 12 amino acids. The germline V gene has CDR1 LGHDT and CDR2 YNNKEL (reference sequence). V dropped 5 bases and J dropped 2 bases, with 7 bases sitting between them. Written as DNA, the CDR3 is TGTGCCAGCAGCATTTGGGCCTACGAGCAGTACTTC. This sequence encodes CASSIWAYEQYF.

V is TRBV27 and J is TRBJ1-1, with 8 bases matching TRBD1. Germline loops: CDR1 MNHEY, CDR2 SMNVEV (reference sequence). The CDR3 totals 14 residues. With V trimmed by 2 bases and J by 5 bases, 4 bases remained unmatched. The CDR3 region has the DNA TGTGCCAGCAGTTTAGGGACAGGAGGTACTGAAGCTTTCTTT. Translated: CASSLGTGGTEAFF.

The chain combines TRBV6-5 with TRBJ1-2; perhaps TRBD1 as D (5 bases). The length of the CDR3 is 13 residues. CDR1 is MNHEY and CDR2 is SVGAGI in the germline V gene. V was cut by 7 bases and J by 6 bases, with 15 bases left in between. The CDR3 bases are TGTGCCAGCACCGAAGAGGGGCGGCATGGCTACACCTTC. It translates to CASTEEGRHGYTF.

The rearrangement links TRBV19 to TRBJ1-5; D call uncertain. The germline CDR1 and CDR2 sequences are LNHDA and SQIVND (reference sequence). The ends were cut back, 3 bases at V and 4 bases at J, with 10 bases in the middle. There are 14 residues in the CDR3. CDR3 protein: CASSIEGSNQPQHF. The CDR3 coding sequence is TGTGCCAGTAGTATCGAAGGGAGTAATCAGCCCCAGCATTTT.

The V call is TRBV19, the J call TRBJ1-5; tentative D call: TRBD1 (5 bases). The CDR3 sequence is 16 residues long. V was cut by 5 bases and J by 2 bases, with 16 bases left in between. CDR1 and CDR2 from the germline V gene are LNHDA and SQIVND (reference sequence). CDR3: CASSSPGGFGNQPQHF. For the CDR3, the DNA is TGTGCCAGTAGTTCCCCGGGGGGGTTTGGCAATCAGCCCCAGCATTTT. Full variable domain (outside the CDR3, taken from reference TRBV19 and TRBJ1-5): DGGITQSPKYLFRKEGQNVTLSCEQNLNHDAMYWYRQDPGQGLRLIYYSQIVNDFQKGDIAEGYSVSREKKESFPLTVTSAQKNPTAFYLCASSSPGGFGNQPQHFGDGTRLSIL.

The chain couples TRBV6-5 to TRBJ1-1; D unresolved. Germline loops: CDR1 MNHEY, CDR2 SVGAGI. CDR3 length: 11 amino acids. Deletions cut 2 bases from V and 5 bases from J, with 3 bases between. CDR3 DNA: TGTGCCAGCAGTTACAGGACTGAAGCTTTCTTT. It encodes CASSYRTEAFF.

As to this clone: Different DNA sequences within this sample yield the same CDR3. V and J are TRBV10-3 and TRBJ1-5; D unclear. With 0 bases removed from V and 1 base from J, the gap between germline ends came to 7 bases. The CDR3 has 15 residues. Looked up from germline, CDR1 is ENHRY and CDR2 is SYGVKD. CDR3 DNA: TGTGCCATCAGTGAGTCTACCTTAAGCAATCAGCCCCAGCATTTT. Its translation is CAISESTLSNQPQHF.

V and J are TRBV7-9 and TRBJ2-7; D is possibly TRBD1 (6 bases). Trimming cost V 1 base and J 2 bases, with 9 bases left between them. This CDR3 has 14 amino acids. CDR1 and CDR2 from the germline V gene are SEHNR and FQNEAQ (reference sequence). The CDR3 nucleotides read TGTGCCAGCAGCTTAGTGGGGGCCGCCTACGAGCAGTACTTC. As protein: CASSLVGAAYEQYF.

This clone was seen once. V gene TRBV6-5 combines with J gene TRBJ1-2; D not certain. CDR1 and CDR2 from the germline V gene are MNHEY and SVGAGI. This CDR3 has 15 amino acids. V was shortened by 4 bases and J by 0 bases, with 12 bases between the two germline ends. Here the CDR3 DNA reads TGTGCCAGCAGTTCACGGACGGCGTCTAACTATGGCTACACCTTC. It is translated as CASSSRTASNYGYTF.

The chain recombines TRBV2 with TRBJ1-1; 9 bases agree with TRBD1. Looked up from germline, CDR1 is SNHLY and CDR2 is FYNNEI. J was trimmed by 5 bases and V by 8 bases; bases with no gene match: 15. The CDR3 consists of 16 residues. CDR3: CASSEDRGSRGTEAFF. CDR3 nucleotide sequence: TGTGCCAGCTCCGAGGACAGGGGTTCCCGTGGGACTGAAGCTTTCTTT.

J is TRBJ2-1 and V is TRBV30, with a tentative D call TRBD2 (5 bases). CDR1 and CDR2 (germline): GTSNPN, SVGIG (reference sequence). The length of the CDR3 is 17 residues. Trimming shortened V by 3 bases and J by 0 bases, and 18 bases separated the two germline ends. The CDR3 sequence is CAWRGLGGAGSYNEQFF. The CDR3 DNA reads as TGTGCCTGGAGAGGCCTGGGTGGCGCGGGCTCCTACAATGAGCAGTTCTTC.

This clone has just one count. The V and J genes are TRBV12-3 or TRBV12-4 and TRBJ2-2; either TRBD1 or TRBD2 may supply D (5 bases each). The CDR3 is 13 residues long. V lost 3 bases and J lost 5, with 7 bases in between. The CDR3 DNA is TGTGCCAGCAGTTTTGAGGGGACCGGGGAGCTGTTTTTT. It encodes CASSFEGTGELFF.

V usage is TRBV5-1 and J usage is TRBJ2-1; 8 bases are shared with TRBD1. Germline trimming cut 0 bases from V and 8 bases from J; bases unmatched to any gene: 10. The CDR3 consists of 16 residues. Per the germline V gene, CDR1 is SGHRS and CDR2 is YFSETQ. The CDR3 reads CASSLASQGATDEQFF. The CDR3 coding sequence is TGCGCCAGCAGCTTGGCCAGCCAGGGGGCGACCGATGAGCAGTTCTTC.